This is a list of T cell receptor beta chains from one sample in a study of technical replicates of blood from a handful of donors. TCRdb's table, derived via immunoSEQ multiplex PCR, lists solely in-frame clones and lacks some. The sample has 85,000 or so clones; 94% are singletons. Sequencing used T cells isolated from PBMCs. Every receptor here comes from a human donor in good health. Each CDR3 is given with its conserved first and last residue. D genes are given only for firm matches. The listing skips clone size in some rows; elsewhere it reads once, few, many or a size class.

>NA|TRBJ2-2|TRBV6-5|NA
TGTGCCAGCAGATCCCCCCATGGGGAGCTGTTTTTT
CASRSPHGELFF
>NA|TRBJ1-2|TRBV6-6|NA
TGTGCCAGCAGTCAAACAGGCCCCTTTGGCTACACCTTC
CASSQTGPFGYTF
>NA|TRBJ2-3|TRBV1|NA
TGCACCAGCAGCCTACGGACTAGCGGGGGGAGCACAGATACGCAGTATTTT
CTSSLRTSGGSTDTQYF
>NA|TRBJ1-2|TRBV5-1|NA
TGCGCCAGCAGCTTGGAAACAGGTTATGGCTACACCTTC
CASSLETGYGYTF
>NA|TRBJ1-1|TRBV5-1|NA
TGCGCCACCGGGATAAGTGGCGGGACTGAAGCTTTCTTT
CATGISGGTEAFF
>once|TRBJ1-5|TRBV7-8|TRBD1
TGTGCCAGCAGCTCCGGACAGGGAGATCAGCCCCAGCATTTT
CASSSGQGDQPQHF
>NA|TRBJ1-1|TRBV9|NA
TGTGCCAGCAGCGTAGCGGTGGGCAGGGGGAACACTGAAGCTTTCTTT
CASSVAVGRGNTEAFF
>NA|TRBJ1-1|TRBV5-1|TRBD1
TGCGCCAGCAGGTACGCAGGGGGCGGCACTGAAGCTTTCTTT
CASRYAGGGTEAFF
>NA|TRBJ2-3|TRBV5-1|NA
TGCGCCAGCTCTCCAGATACAGGGGGGGGGAATACGCAGTATTTT
CASSPDTGGGNTQYF
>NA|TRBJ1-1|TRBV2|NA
TGTGCCAGCAGTTCACAGGGTGGGGACACTGAAGCTTTCTTT
CASSSQGGDTEAFF
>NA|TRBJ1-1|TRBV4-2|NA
TGTGCCAGCAGCCTTAAGGGGGGGTGGACTGAAGCTTTCTTT
CASSLKGGWTEAFF
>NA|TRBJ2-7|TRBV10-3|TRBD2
TGTGCCATCAGTGAGCCTTCCGGGACTAGCGGGGGCGAGCAGTACTTC
CAISEPSGTSGGEQYF
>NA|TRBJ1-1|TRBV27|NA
TGTGCCAGCAGTTCCCGGACGGGAGCCCCAAACACTGAAGCTTTCTTT
CASSSRTGAPNTEAFF
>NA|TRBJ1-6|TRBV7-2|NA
TGTGCCAGCAGCGCACAGGGAGCGATTAATTCACCCCTCCACTTT
CASSAQGAINSPLHF
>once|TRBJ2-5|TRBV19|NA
TGTGCCAGTAGTATAGCTGGTGGAGGCGAGACCCAGTACTTC
CASSIAGGGETQYF
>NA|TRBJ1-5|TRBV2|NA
TGTGCCAGCAGTAAGTGGGCCAATCAGCCCCAGCATTTT
CASSKWANQPQHF
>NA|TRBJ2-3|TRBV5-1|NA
TGCGCCAGCAGTTACAGACTAAGCACAGATACGCAGTATTTT
CASSYRLSTDTQYF
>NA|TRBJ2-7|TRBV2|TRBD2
TGTGCCAGCTGGTCTCTTAGCGGGACGTCCTACGAGCAGTACTTC
CASWSLSGTSYEQYF
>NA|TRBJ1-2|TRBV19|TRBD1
TGTGCCAGTAGTGTAGCCCGACAGGGGTCTAACTATGGCTACACCTTC
CASSVARQGSNYGYTF
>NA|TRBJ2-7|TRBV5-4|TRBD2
TGTGCCAGCAGCTTTCTAGCGGGAGCCCAGCAGTACTTC
CASSFLAGAQQYF
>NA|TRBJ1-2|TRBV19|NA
TGTGCCAGTAGCCGCCAACAGGGATTCACTAACTATGGCTACACCTTC
CASSRQQGFTNYGYTF
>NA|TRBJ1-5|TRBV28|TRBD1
TGTGCCAGCAGGCCGACAGGGAGTCAGCCCCAGCATTTT
CASRPTGSQPQHF
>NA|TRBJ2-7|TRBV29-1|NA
TGCAGCGCCGAGGAGGGCCAATCCTACGAGCAGTACTTC
CSAEEGQSYEQYF
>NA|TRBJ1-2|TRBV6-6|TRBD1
TGTGCCAGCAGCGAGGACAGGTACTATGGCTACACCTTC
CASSEDRYYGYTF
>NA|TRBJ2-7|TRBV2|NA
TGTGCCAGCATTCAATCCAGGGACGAGCAGTACTTC
CASIQSRDEQYF
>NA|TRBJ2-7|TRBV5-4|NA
TGTGCCAGCAGCTTCGATCAGTTTAACGAGCAGTACTTC
CASSFDQFNEQYF
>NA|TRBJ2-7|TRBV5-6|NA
TGTGCCAGCAGCCCCGGGAGTAGGGACTACGAGCAGTACTTC
CASSPGSRDYEQYF
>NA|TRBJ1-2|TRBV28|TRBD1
TGTGCCAGCAGCTACCCTCCGGGACAGGGATTCGGTGGCTACACCTTC
CASSYPPGQGFGGYTF
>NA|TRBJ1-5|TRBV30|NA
TGTGCCTCAGGGTGGAATCAGCCCCAGCATTTT
CASGWNQPQHF
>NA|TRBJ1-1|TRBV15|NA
TGTGCCACCAGCAGAGACCCAGCTGAAGCTTTCTTT
CATSRDPAEAFF
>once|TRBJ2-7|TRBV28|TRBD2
TGTGCCAGCAGTAATGTAGGGAGGGCTTTCTACGAGCAGTACTTC
CASSNVGRAFYEQYF
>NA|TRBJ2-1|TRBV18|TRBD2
TGTGCCAGCTCACCACCCCTAGCGGGGGGCCGAGGGGAGCAGTTCTTC
CASSPPLAGGRGEQFF
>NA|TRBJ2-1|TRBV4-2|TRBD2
TGTGCCAGCAGCCAAGGGGCGGGGGGCACCTACAATGAGCAGTTCTTC
CASSQGAGGTYNEQFF
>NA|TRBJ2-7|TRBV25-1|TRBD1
TGTGCCAGCAGCGCCCCAGGGGGTCTCTCCTACGAGCAGTACTTC
CASSAPGGLSYEQYF
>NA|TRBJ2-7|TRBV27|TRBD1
TGTGCCAGCAGTGCCCGGGACAGGGGGTACGAGCAGTACTTC
CASSARDRGYEQYF
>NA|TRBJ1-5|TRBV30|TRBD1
TGTGCCTGGAGTCCGTGGGAGGACAGGGGGGACAATCAGCCCCAGCATTTT
CAWSPWEDRGDNQPQHF
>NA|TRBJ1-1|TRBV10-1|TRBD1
TGCGCCAGCAGTGAAAAGGGGGCGTCGAACACTGAAGCTTTCTTT
CASSEKGASNTEAFF
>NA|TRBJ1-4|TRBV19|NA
TGTGCCAGTAGTATAGATTGGAGGGCAGGAACTGAAAAACTGTTTTTT
CASSIDWRAGTEKLFF
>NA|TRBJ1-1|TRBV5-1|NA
TGCGCCAGCAGCATCCCCAGGGACACTGAAGCTTTCTTT
CASSIPRDTEAFF
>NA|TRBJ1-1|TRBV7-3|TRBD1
TGTGCCAGCAGCTTGAGACCGGGACAGGCGTCATTCGGCACTGAAGCTTTCTTT
CASSLRPGQASFGTEAFF
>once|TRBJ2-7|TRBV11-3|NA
TGTGCCAGCACCCTGGGGGGATACGAGCAGTACTTC
CASTLGGYEQYF
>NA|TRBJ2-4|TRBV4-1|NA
TGCGCCAGCAGCCAAGATCAGGCCGGGGTTGGAAACATTCAGTACTTC
CASSQDQAGVGNIQYF
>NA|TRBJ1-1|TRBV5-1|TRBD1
TGCGCCAGCAGCTGGACAGGGGGGAACACTGAAGCTTTCTTT
CASSWTGGNTEAFF
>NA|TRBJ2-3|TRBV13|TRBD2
TGTGCCAGCAGCCTAAGACTAGCGGGGGGCACAGATACGCAGTATTTT
CASSLRLAGGTDTQYF
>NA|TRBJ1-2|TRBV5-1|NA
TGCGCCAGCAGTCGCGGGGGGGAAGACTATGGCTACACCTTC
CASSRGGEDYGYTF
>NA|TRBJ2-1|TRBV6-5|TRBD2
TGTGCCAGTAAAGCGGGAGGGGAATCAAATGAGCAGTTCTTC
CASKAGGESNEQFF
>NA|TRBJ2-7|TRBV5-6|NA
TGTGCCAGCAGCTTCAGGGGTCTAAGCTCCTACGAGCAGTACTTC
CASSFRGLSSYEQYF
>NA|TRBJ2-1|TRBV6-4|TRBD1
TGTGCCAGCAGCCCGGGACAGAGTTACAATGAGCAGTTCTTC
CASSPGQSYNEQFF
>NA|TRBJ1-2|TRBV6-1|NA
TGTGCCAGCAGTCGACAGGCTAACTATGGCTACACCTTC
CASSRQANYGYTF
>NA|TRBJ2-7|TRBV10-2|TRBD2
TGCGCCAGCAGATTAGCGGGAGGGGTCTACGAGCAGTACTTC
CASRLAGGVYEQYF
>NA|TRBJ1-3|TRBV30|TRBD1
TGTGCCTGGAGACGGGACAGGGGTGTAGACACCATATATTTT
CAWRRDRGVDTIYF
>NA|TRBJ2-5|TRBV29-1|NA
TGCAGCGTTGAAGATCCAAGAACAGGGTGGGGGACCCAGTACTTC
CSVEDPRTGWGTQYF
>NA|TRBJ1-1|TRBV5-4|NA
TGTGCCAGCAGCCGGGGGGGCACCGGCGGGAACACTGAAGCTTTCTTT
CASSRGGTGGNTEAFF
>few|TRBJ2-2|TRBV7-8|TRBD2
TGTGCCAGCAGCTTAGTATATGGCGGGGGGGCCGCCGGGGAGCTGTTTTTT
CASSLVYGGGAAGELFF
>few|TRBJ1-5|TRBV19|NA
TGTGCCAGTAGTATCGACGGGGGAGTTAGTAGCAATCAGCCCCAGCATTTT
CASSIDGGVSSNQPQHF